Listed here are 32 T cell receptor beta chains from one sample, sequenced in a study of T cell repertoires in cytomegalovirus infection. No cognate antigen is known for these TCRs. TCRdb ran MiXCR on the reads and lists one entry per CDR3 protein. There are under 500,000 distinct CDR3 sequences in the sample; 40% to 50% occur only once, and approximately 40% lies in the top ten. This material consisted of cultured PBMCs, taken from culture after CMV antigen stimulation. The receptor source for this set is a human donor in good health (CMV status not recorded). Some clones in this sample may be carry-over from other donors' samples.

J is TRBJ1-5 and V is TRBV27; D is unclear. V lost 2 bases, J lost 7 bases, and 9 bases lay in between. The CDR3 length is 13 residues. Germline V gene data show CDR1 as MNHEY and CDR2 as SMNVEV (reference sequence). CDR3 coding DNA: TGTGCCAGCAGTTTACTGGCTGGACAGCCCCAGCATTTT. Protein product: CASSLLAGQPQHF.

This CDR3 reads CASSIDRPGQRPNPQYF. The CDR3 nucleotides are TGTGCCAGTAGTATAGATCGTCCGGGACAGCGCCCGAACCCGCAGTACTTC. This chain joins TRBV19 and TRBJ2-7; 7 bases match TRBD1. CDR1 is LNHDA, CDR2 SQIVND, per germline (reference sequence). The V segment lost 0 bases and the J segment 9 bases; nucleotides outside the gene matches: 17. This CDR3 contains 17 residues.

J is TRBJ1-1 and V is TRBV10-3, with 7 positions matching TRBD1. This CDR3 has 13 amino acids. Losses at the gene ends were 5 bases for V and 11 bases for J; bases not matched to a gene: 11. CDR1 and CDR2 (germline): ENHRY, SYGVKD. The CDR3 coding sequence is TGTGCCATCAGTCCCCAGGGGGGTGTGTATGCTTTCTTT. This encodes CAISPQGGVYAFF.

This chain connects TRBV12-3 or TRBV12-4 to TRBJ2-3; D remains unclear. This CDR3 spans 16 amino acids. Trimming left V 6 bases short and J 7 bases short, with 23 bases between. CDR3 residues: CASRRHSTLGLYTQYF. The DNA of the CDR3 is TGTGCCAGCAGAAGACATAGTACGTTGGGATTATATACGCAGTATTTT.

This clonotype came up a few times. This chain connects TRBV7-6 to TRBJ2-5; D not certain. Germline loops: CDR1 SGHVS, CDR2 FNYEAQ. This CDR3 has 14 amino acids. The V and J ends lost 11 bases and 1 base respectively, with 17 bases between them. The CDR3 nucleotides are TGTGCCTCGGCCCCATCCCCTATCCAAGAGACCCAGTACTTC. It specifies CASAPSPIQETQYF.

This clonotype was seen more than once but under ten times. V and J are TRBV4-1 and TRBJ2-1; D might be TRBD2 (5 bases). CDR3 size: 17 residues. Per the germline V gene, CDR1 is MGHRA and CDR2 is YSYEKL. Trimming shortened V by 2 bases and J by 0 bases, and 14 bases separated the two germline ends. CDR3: CASSQRSGISSYNEQFF. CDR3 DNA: TGCGCCAGCAGCCAACGATCGGGGATAAGCTCCTACAATGAGCAGTTCTTC.

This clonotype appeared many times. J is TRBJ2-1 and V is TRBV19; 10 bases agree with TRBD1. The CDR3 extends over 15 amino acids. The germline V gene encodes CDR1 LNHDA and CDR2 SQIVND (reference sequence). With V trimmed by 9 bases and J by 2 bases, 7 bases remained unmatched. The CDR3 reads CASSPDRGPYNEQFF. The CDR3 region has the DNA TGTGCCAGCAGTCCCGACAGGGGGCCCTACAATGAGCAGTTCTTC.

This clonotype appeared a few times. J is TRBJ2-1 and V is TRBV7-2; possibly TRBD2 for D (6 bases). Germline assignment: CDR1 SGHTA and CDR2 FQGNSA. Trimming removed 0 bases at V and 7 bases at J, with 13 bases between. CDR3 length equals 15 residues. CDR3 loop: CASSLASGRGNEQFF. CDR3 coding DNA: TGTGCCAGCAGCTTAGCGAGCGGGCGAGGGAATGAGCAGTTCTTC.

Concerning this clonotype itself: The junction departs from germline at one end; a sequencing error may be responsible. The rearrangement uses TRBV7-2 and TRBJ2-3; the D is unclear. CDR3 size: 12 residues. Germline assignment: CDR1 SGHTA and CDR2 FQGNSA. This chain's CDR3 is CASSSSGDTRYF. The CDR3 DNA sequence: TGTGCCAGCAGCTCCAGTGGGGATACGCGGTATTTT.

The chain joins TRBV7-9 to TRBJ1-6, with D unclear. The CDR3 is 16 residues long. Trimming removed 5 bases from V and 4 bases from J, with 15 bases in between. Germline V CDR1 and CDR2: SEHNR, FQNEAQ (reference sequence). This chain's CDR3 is CASSPAEADYNSPLHF. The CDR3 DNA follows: TGTGCCAGCAGCCCCGCCGAGGCGGATTATAATTCACCCCTCCACTTT.

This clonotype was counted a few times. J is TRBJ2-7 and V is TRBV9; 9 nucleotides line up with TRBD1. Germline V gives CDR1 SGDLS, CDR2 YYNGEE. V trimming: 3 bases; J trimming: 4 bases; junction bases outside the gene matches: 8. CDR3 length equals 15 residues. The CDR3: CASSATGTGRYEQYF. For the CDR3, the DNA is TGTGCCAGCAGCGCGACCGGGACAGGGCGTTACGAGCAGTACTTC. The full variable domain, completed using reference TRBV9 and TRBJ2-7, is DSGVTQTPKHLITATGQRVTLRCSPRSGDLSVYWYQQSLDQGLQFLIQYYNGEERAKGNILERFSAQQFPDLHSELNLSSLELGDSALYFCASSATGTGRYEQYFGPGTRLTVT.

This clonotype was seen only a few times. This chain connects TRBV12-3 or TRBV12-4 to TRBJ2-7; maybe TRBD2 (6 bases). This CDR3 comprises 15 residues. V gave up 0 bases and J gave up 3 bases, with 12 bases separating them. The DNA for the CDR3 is TGTGCCAGCAGTTTAGCGGGTAGCGGCAACTACGAGCAGTACTTC. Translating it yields CASSLAGSGNYEQYF.

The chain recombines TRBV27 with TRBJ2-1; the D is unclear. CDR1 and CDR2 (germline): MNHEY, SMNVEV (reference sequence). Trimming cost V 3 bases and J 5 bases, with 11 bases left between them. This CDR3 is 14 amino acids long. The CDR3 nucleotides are TGTGCCAGCAGTTTCCGGCCCCGGGACAATGAGCAGTTCTTC. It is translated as CASSFRPRDNEQFF.

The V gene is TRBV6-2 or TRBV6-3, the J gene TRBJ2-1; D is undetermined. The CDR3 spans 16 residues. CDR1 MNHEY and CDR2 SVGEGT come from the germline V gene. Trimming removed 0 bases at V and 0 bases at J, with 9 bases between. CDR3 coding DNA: TGTGCCAGCAGTTACTCTCTACACAACTCCTACAATGAGCAGTTCTTC. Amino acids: CASSYSLHNSYNEQFF.

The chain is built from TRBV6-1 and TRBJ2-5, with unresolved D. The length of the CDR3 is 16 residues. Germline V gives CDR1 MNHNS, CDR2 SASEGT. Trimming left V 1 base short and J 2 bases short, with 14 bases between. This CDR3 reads CASSEEGFVQQETQYF. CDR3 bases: TGTGCCAGCAGTGAAGAAGGGTTTGTCCAGCAAGAGACCCAGTACTTC.

CDR3 nucleotide sequence: TGTGCCAGCAGCTTGGGACGGGAGGGCTACGAGCAGTACTTC. Amino acids: CASSLGREGYEQYF. The chain has TRBV5-6 and TRBJ2-7, with 8 bases identical to TRBD2. CDR3 length: 14 amino acids. With V trimmed by 0 bases and J by 3 bases, 2 bases remained unmatched. CDR1 and CDR2 from the germline V gene are SGHDT and YYEEEE.

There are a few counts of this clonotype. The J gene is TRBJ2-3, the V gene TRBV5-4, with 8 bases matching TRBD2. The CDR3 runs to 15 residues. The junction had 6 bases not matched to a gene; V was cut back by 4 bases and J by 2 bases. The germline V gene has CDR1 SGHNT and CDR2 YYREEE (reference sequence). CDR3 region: CASSRTSFYTDTQYF. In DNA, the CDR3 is TGTGCCAGCAGCCGGACTAGCTTCTACACAGATACGCAGTATTTT.

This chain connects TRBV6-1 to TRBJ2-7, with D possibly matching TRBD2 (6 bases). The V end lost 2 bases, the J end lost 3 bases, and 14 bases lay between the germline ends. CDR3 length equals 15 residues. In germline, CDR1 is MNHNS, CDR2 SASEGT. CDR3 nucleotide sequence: TGTGCCAGCAGTGAAAGGTCGGGAGCGCTCTACGAGCAGTACTTC. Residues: CASSERSGALYEQYF.

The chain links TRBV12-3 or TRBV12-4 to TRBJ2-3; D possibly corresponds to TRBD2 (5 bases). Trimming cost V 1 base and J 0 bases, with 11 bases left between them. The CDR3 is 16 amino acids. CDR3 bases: TGTGCCAGCAGTTTAGAAGTGCTAGCTAGCACAGATACGCAGTATTTT. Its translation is CASSLEVLASTDTQYF.

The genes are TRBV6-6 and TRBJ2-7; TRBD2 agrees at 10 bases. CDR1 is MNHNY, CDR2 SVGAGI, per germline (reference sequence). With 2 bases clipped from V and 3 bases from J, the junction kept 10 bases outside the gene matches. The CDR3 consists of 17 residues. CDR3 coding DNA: TGTGCCAGCAGTTACCTTTCCGGGACTAGCGACCTCTACGAGCAGTACTTC. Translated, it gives CASSYLSGTSDLYEQYF.

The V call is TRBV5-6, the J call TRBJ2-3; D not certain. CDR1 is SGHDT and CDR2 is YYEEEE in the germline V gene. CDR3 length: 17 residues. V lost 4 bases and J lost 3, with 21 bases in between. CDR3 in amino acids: CASSRVEVPTPTDTQYF. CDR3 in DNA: TGTGCCAGCAGCCGGGTGGAAGTTCCCACGCCTACAGATACGCAGTATTTT.

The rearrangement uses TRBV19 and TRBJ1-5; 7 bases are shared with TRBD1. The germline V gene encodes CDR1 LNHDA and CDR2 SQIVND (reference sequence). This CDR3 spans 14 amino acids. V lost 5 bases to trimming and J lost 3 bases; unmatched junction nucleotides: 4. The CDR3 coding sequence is TGTGCCAGTAGTGTAACAGGGGACAATCAGCCCCAGCATTTT. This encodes CASSVTGDNQPQHF.

The CDR3 loop is CASSISSSYGYTF. The CDR3 DNA follows: TGTGCCAGTAGTATAAGCTCGTCCTATGGCTACACCTTC. This rearrangement joins TRBV19 to TRBJ1-2, with D unresolved. Germline values: CDR1 LNHDA, CDR2 SQIVND (reference sequence). V gave up 2 bases and J gave up 4 bases, with 8 bases separating them. This CDR3 is built from 13 residues.

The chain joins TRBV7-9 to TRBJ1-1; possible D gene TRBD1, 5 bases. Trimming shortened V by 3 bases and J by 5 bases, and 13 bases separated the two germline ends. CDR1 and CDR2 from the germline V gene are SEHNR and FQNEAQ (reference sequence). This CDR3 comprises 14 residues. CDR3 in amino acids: CASSLGRGGTEAFF. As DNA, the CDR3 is TGTGCCAGCAGCTTGGGACGGGGGGGAACTGAAGCTTTCTTT.

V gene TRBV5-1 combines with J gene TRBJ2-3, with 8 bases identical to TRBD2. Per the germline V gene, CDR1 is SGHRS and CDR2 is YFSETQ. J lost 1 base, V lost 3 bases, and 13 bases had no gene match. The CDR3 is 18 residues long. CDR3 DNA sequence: TGCGCCAGCAGCTCGCCGCGGGGGGTCCTCTGGGGCACAGATACGCAGTATTTT. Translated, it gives CASSSPRGVLWGTDTQYF.

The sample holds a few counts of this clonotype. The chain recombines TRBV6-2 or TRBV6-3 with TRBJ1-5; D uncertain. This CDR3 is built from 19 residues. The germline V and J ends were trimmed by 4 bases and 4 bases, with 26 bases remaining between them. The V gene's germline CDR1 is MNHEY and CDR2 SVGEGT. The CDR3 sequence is CASSFAAGWARRENQPQHF. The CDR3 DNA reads TGTGCCAGCAGTTTCGCCGCGGGGTGGGCGCGGAGAGAAAATCAGCCCCAGCATTTT.

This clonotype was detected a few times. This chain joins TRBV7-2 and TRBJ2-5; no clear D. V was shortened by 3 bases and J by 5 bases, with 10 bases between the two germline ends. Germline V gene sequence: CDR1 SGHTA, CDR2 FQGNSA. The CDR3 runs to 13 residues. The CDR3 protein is CASSFTGFETQYF. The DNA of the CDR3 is TGTGCCAGCAGCTTTACCGGGTTCGAGACCCAGTACTTC.

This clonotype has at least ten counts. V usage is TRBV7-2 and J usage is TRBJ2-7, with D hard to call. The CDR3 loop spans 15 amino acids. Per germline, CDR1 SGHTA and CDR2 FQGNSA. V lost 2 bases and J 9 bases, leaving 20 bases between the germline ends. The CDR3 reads CASSLPLGGVMGQYF. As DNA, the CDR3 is TGTGCCAGCAGCTTACCCTTGGGTGGGGTGATGGGGCAGTACTTC.

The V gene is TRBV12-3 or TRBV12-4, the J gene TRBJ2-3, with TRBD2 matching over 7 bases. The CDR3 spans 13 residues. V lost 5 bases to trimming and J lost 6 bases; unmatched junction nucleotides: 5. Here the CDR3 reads CASSARDYDTQYF. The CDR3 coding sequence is TGTGCCAGCAGTGCCCGGGACTACGATACGCAGTATTTT.

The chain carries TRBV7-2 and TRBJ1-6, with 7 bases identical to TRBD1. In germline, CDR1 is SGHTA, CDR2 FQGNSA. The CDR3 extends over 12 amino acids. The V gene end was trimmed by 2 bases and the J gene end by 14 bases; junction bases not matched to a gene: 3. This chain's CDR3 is CASSLMTGSLHF. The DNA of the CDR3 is TGTGCCAGCAGCTTAATGACAGGGTCCCTCCACTTT.

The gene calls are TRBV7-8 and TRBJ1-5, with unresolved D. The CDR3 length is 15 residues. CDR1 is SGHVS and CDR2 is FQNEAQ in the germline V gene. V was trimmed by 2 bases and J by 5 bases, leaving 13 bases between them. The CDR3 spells CASSLSGYRDQPQHF. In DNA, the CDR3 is TGTGCCAGCAGCTTATCCGGCTACAGAGATCAGCCCCAGCATTTT.

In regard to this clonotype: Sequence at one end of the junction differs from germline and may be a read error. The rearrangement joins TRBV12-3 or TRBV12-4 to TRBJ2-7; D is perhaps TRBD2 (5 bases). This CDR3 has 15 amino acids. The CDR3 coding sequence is TGTGCCAGCAGTTTCTTCGGGCCTAGCTCCCACGAGCAGTACTTC. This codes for CASSFFGPSSHEQYF.